The clone carrying this T cell receptor beta chain was recorded a few times. TCRdb re-analysed the 5' RACE reads in MiXCR, keeping a single row per CDR3 protein. The sample has approximately 44,000 distinct CDR3 sequences; around 13% are singletons. The data derive from a study of spatial heterogeneity in lung cancer. Time point indicated: sample taken at primary tumor resection. The donor population consisted of approximately 79 patients with untreated, early-stage non-small cell lung cancer. The authors sequenced whole RNA from tumor, nontumor lung or frozen PBMC without sorting. The receptor was derived from a male donor with early-stage non-small cell lung cancer. The starting material was PBMCs, obtained at surgery.

The CDR3 region has the DNA TGCAGTGCTAGAGTAGGGGCTGGACATTCACCCCTCCACTTT. As protein: CSARVGAGHSPLHF. The chain couples TRBV20-1 to TRBJ1-6; tentatively, D is TRBD1 (5 bases). The germline gives CDR1 DFQATT, CDR2 SNEGSKA (reference sequence). Trimming pared 1 base from V and 8 bases from J, leaving 12 bases between. The CDR3 spans 14 residues.